The 26 T cell receptor beta chains given below trace back to one sample, sequenced in a study of siplizumab effects on memory and regulatory T cells. Profiling relied on immunoSEQ multiplex PCR, and the TCRdb table lists in-frame clones only, not all of them. Counted here are about 60,000 clones, around 78% occurring once; the ten biggest clones make up around 3.8%. Sequences were obtained from memory CD4+ T cells sorted from blood. The receptors were gathered from a human donor in good health.

This chain links TRBV4-1 with TRBJ2-7; D assignment may be TRBD1 or TRBD2 (6 bases each). V was cut by 1 base and J by 6 bases, with 13 bases left in between. The CDR3 runs to 14 residues. CDR1 is MGHRA and CDR2 is YSYEKL in the germline V gene. CDR3 coding DNA: TGCGCCAGCAGCCAAGGGCCGAGGGGGGCCGAGCAGTACTTC. Its translation: CASSQGPRGAEQYF.

This clone was detected only a few times. The genes are TRBV4-1 and TRBJ2-7, with D possibly TRBD1 on 6 matching bases. Germline-derived CDR1 and CDR2 are MGHRA and YSYEKL. With 3 bases removed from V and 6 bases from J, the gap between germline ends came to 27 bases. This CDR3 has 18 residues. CDR3 coding DNA: TGCGCCAGCAGCCACCGAGATTCACTACAGGGTTATAAGAGCGAGCAGTACTTC. Its protein product is CASSHRDSLQGYKSEQYF.

This clone was observed a handful of times. This chain joins TRBV4-1 and TRBJ1-1; 7 bases fit TRBD1. Per the germline V gene, CDR1 is MGHRA and CDR2 is YSYEKL. Trimming took 2 bases from V and 12 from J; bases not matched to a gene: 15. The CDR3 sequence is 15 residues long. This CDR3 reads CASSQNPLQGLRTFF. The CDR3 coding sequence is TGCGCCAGCAGCCAAAACCCCTTACAGGGGCTGCGAACTTTCTTT.

V usage is TRBV30 and J usage is TRBJ2-2, with D unresolved. The V end lost 4 bases, the J end lost 3 bases, and 9 bases lay between the germline ends. This CDR3 contains 13 residues. Germline CDR1 and CDR2: GTSNPN and SVGIG (reference sequence). CDR3 DNA: TGTGCCTGGACTCACGGATACACCGGGGAGCTGTTTTTT. Protein product: CAWTHGYTGELFF.

V usage is TRBV30 and J usage is TRBJ1-2; 7 bases are shared with TRBD1. The CDR3 runs 12 residues. CDR1 and CDR2 from the germline V gene are GTSNPN and SVGIG (reference sequence). V lost 1 base and J lost 10; bases outside the gene matches: 6. CDR3 sequence reads: CAWSGRDRDYTF. Here the CDR3 DNA reads TGTGCCTGGAGTGGCCGGGACAGAGACTACACCTTC.

The V call is TRBV5-1, the J call TRBJ2-5, with D perhaps TRBD2 (6 bases). The V gene lost 0 bases and the J gene lost 0 bases, with 9 bases spanning the gap. CDR1 is SGHRS, CDR2 YFSETQ, per germline. CDR3 length equals 15 residues. Here the CDR3 DNA reads TGCGCCAGCAGCTTGGGTGGGGGGTACCAAGAGACCCAGTACTTC. It codes for CASSLGGGYQETQYF.

The CDR3 nucleotides are TGCGCCAGCAGCCAGACAGGATACAACACTGAAGCTTTCTTT. Amino acids: CASSQTGYNTEAFF. The chain carries TRBV5-1 and TRBJ1-1; TRBD1 might be the D (6 bases). This CDR3 comprises 14 residues. The germline CDR1 and CDR2 sequences are SGHRS and YFSETQ. V was clipped by 4 bases and J by 2 bases, with 12 bases between them. The full variable domain, in which reference TRBV5-1 and TRBJ1-1 provide the parts outside the CDR3, is KAGVTQTPRYLIKTRGQQVTLSCSPISGHRSVSWYQQTPGQGLQFLFEYFSETQRNKGNFPGRFSGRQFSNSRSEMNVSTLELGDSALYLCASSQTGYNTEAFFGQGTRLTVV.

This chain uses TRBV2 with TRBJ2-7; D may match TRBD1 or TRBD2 (5 bases each). The CDR3 is 14 amino acids. The V gene lost 7 bases and the J gene lost 2 bases, with 15 bases spanning the gap. Germline CDR1 is SNHLY and CDR2 is FYNNEI. The CDR3: CASKLGRTTYEQYF. The CDR3 DNA is TGTGCCAGCAAGTTGGGACGGACAACCTACGAGCAGTACTTC.

The CDR3 here is CASRAGPNSGNTIYF. The DNA of the CDR3 is TGTGCCAGCAGGGCAGGACCTAACTCTGGAAACACCATATATTTT. The chain joins TRBV6-1 to TRBJ1-3; D not certain. The CDR3 covers 15 residues. Germline values: CDR1 MNHNS, CDR2 SASEGT. V was clipped by 6 bases and J by 0 bases, with 12 bases between them.

This clone was counted a single time. The chain uses TRBV11-1 and TRBJ2-7; the match to TRBD1 covers 8 bases. The CDR3 sequence is 15 residues long. Germline V gene lookup returns CDR1 SGHAT and CDR2 FQDESV (reference sequence). The trim removed 2 bases at V and 5 bases at J, leaving 8 bases unmatched. CDR3: CASSLFAGGVDEQYF. CDR3 in DNA: TGTGCCAGCAGCTTATTTGCAGGGGGCGTCGACGAGCAGTACTTC.

The chain combines TRBV7-3 with TRBJ2-1; 11 bases are shared with TRBD2. With 8 bases clipped from V and 4 bases from J, the junction kept 1 base outside the gene matches. The germline CDR1 and CDR2 sequences are SGHTA and FQGTGA. The CDR3 contains 13 residues. This chain's CDR3 is CASGLAGYNEQFF. The CDR3 DNA sequence: TGTGCCAGCGGACTAGCGGGTTACAATGAGCAGTTCTTC. The entire variable domain, with the rest obtained from reference TRBV7-3 and TRBJ2-1, is as follows: GAGVSQTPSNKVTEKGKYVELRCDPISGHTALYWYRQSLGQGPEFLIYFQGTGAADDSGLPNDRFFAVRPEGSVSTLKIQRTERGDSAVYLCASGLAGYNEQFFGPGTRLTVL.

This chain uses TRBV5-1 with TRBJ2-2; D tentatively fits TRBD1 or TRBD2 (5 bases each). V lost 1 base and J 6 bases, leaving 7 bases between the germline ends. The CDR3 is 13 amino acids. CDR1 is SGHRS, CDR2 YFSETQ, per germline. The CDR3 here is CASSLSGPGELFF. In DNA, the CDR3 is TGCGCCAGCAGCTTGTCGGGGCCCGGGGAGCTGTTTTTT.

The gene calls are TRBV18 and TRBJ2-2; the D gene is possibly TRBD1 (5 bases). Trimming pared 3 bases from V and 5 bases from J, leaving 7 bases between. CDR1 and CDR2 (germline): KGHSH, LQKENI. This CDR3 has 13 residues. CDR3 sequence: CASSPGRTGELFF. In nucleotides, the CDR3 is TGTGCCAGCTCACCGGGGCGGACCGGGGAGCTGTTTTTT. The full variable domain, completed using reference TRBV18 and TRBJ2-2, is NAGVMQNPRHLVRRRGQEARLRCSPMKGHSHVYWYRQLPEEGLKFMVYLQKENIIDESGMPKERFSAEFPKEGPSILRIQQVVRGDSAAYFCASSPGRTGELFFGEGSRLTVL.

The chain links TRBV19 to TRBJ2-3; 9 bases fit TRBD2. This CDR3 is built from 19 residues. The germline V gene encodes CDR1 LNHDA and CDR2 SQIVND (reference sequence). Germline trimming cut 5 bases from V and 4 bases from J; bases unmatched to any gene: 19. This CDR3 reads CASSSPRGVSGRKSDTQYF. CDR3 nucleotides: TGTGCCAGTAGTTCGCCGAGGGGGGTTAGCGGGAGAAAGTCAGATACGCAGTATTTT.

The chain joins TRBV6-1 to TRBJ2-7; D is perhaps TRBD2 (6 bases). This CDR3 contains 14 residues. V was shortened by 7 bases and J by 5 bases, with 18 bases between the two germline ends. CDR1 is MNHNS and CDR2 is SASEGT in the germline V gene. The chain's CDR3 is CASTGEREENEQYF. The CDR3 DNA reads TGTGCCAGCACCGGGGAGAGGGAGGAGAACGAGCAGTACTTC.

A single count supports this clone. The V gene is TRBV5-4, the J gene TRBJ1-4; D ambiguous. This CDR3 is built from 15 residues. The germline gives CDR1 SGHNT, CDR2 YYREEE (reference sequence). The ends were cut back, 2 bases at V and 3 bases at J, with 11 bases in the middle. In DNA, the CDR3 is TGTGCCAGCAGCTTTATGGGTTCATCTAATGAAAAACTGTTTTTT. Translation: CASSFMGSSNEKLFF.

This clone was seen once. CDR3 sequence: CASSVGLGLAGYNEQFF. The CDR3 DNA sequence: TGTGCCAGCAGCGTAGGGTTGGGACTAGCGGGCTACAATGAGCAGTTCTTC. V usage is TRBV9 and J usage is TRBJ2-1, with 12 bases lining up with TRBD2. With 0 bases clipped from V and 3 bases from J, the junction kept 4 bases outside the gene matches. The CDR3 runs to 17 residues. The V gene's germline CDR1 is SGDLS and CDR2 YYNGEE.

V gene TRBV14 combines with J gene TRBJ2-5, with 10 bases aligning to TRBD1. This CDR3 has 16 residues. From germline, CDR1 is SGHDN and CDR2 FVKESK. Trimming cost V 0 bases and J 3 bases; bases outside gene matches: 4. CDR3 amino acids: CASSQDRDRGKETQYF. CDR3 DNA: TGTGCCAGCAGCCAAGATAGGGACAGGGGAAAAGAGACCCAGTACTTC. The variable domain in full, with the rest retrieved from reference TRBV14 and TRBJ2-5, is EAGVTQFPSHSVIEKGQTVTLRCDPISGHDNLYWYRRVMGKEIKFLLHFVKESKQDESGMPNNRFLAERTGGTYSTLKVQPAELEDSGVYFCASSQDRDRGKETQYFGPGTRLLVL.

V gene TRBV7-9 combines with J gene TRBJ2-3, with 10 nucleotides matching TRBD2. The CDR3 length is 14 residues. After removal of 3 bases from V and 5 bases from J, the junction contained 2 bases not matched to a gene. CDR1 is SEHNR, CDR2 FQNEAQ, per germline (reference sequence). CDR3 protein: CASSFLAGVDTQYF. The CDR3, as DNA: TGTGCCAGCAGCTTCCTAGCGGGGGTAGATACGCAGTATTTT. Full variable domain (rest looked up from reference TRBV7-9 and TRBJ2-3): DTGVSQNPRHKITKRGQNVTFRCDPISEHNRLYWYRQTLGQGPEFLTYFQNEAQLEKSRLLSDRFSAERPKGSFSTLEIQRTEQGDSAMYLCASSFLAGVDTQYFGPGTRLTVL.

This chain uses TRBV5-1 with TRBJ2-5, with TRBD2 matching over 9 bases. The J call may not be correct, given that the DNA end is closer to TRBJ2-7. The CDR3 runs to 13 residues. Germline V lookup: CDR1 SGHRS, CDR2 YFSETQ. The CDR3 sequence: CASSLGTSHEQYF. The CDR3 nucleotides are TGCGCCAGCAGCCTAGGGACTAGCCACGAGCAGTACTTC.

V and J are TRBV5-8 and TRBJ1-5; D perhaps matches TRBD1 (5 bases). Trimming took 0 bases from V and 6 from J, leaving 7 bases between them. The CDR3 extends over 13 amino acids. Germline assignment: CDR1 SGHTS and CDR2 YDEGEE. DNA for the CDR3: TGTGCCAGCAGCTTGGGCAGGGTTCAGCCCCAGCATTTT. This encodes CASSLGRVQPQHF.

The chain uses TRBV5-6 and TRBJ1-1; TRBD1 might be the D (5 bases). V was clipped by 4 bases and J by 4 bases, with 14 bases between them. From germline, CDR1 is SGHDT and CDR2 YYEEEE. This CDR3 has 14 residues. The CDR3 sequence is CASSGNRGATEAFF. The CDR3 DNA is TGTGCCAGCAGCGGAAACCGAGGGGCCACTGAAGCTTTCTTT.

V usage is TRBV7-9 and J usage is TRBJ1-5, with D possibly being TRBD1 (5 bases). From germline, CDR1 is SEHNR and CDR2 FQNEAQ (reference sequence). V was cut by 0 bases and J by 4 bases, with 7 bases left in between. CDR3 length: 14 amino acids. The CDR3 spells CASSLASGNQPQHF. CDR3 DNA: TGTGCCAGCAGCTTAGCGTCAGGGAATCAGCCCCAGCATTTT. The full variable domain, with the rest looked up from reference TRBV7-9 and TRBJ1-5, is DTGVSQNPRHKITKRGQNVTFRCDPISEHNRLYWYRQTLGQGPEFLTYFQNEAQLEKSRLLSDRFSAERPKGSFSTLEIQRTEQGDSAMYLCASSLASGNQPQHFGDGTRLSIL.

The chain is built from TRBV18 and TRBJ1-1; D is perhaps TRBD1 (6 bases). Germline V gene data show CDR1 as KGHSH and CDR2 as LQKENI. This CDR3 spans 13 amino acids. The V end was cut by 8 bases, the J end by 0 bases, with 10 bases between. The CDR3 sequence: CASRQGMNTEAFF. DNA of the CDR3: TGTGCCAGCCGGCAGGGGATGAACACTGAAGCTTTCTTT.

For the CDR3, the DNA is TGTGCCAGCGGCCGCCGGAACACTGAAGCTTTCTTT. This codes for CASGRRNTEAFF. V usage is TRBV2 and J usage is TRBJ1-1; D gene unclear. With 8 bases removed from V and 1 base from J, the gap between germline ends came to 8 bases. The CDR3 runs 12 residues. CDR1 SNHLY and CDR2 FYNNEI come from the germline V gene.

This chain uses TRBV30 with TRBJ1-6; TRBD1 might be the D (6 bases). The CDR3 runs 15 residues. Trimming stripped 5 bases from V and 3 bases from J, with 14 bases between. Germline V lookup: CDR1 GTSNPN, CDR2 SVGIG (reference sequence). The CDR3 sequence: CAWGDKQYYNSPLHF. The CDR3, as DNA: TGTGCCTGGGGGGACAAACAGTACTATAATTCACCCCTCCACTTT.